Listed below are T cell receptor beta chains from one sample, sequenced in a study of monozygotic twins with inflammatory bowel disease. TCRdb derives one entry per CDR3 protein from the 5' RACE reads, leaving out DNA. This table lists some 170,000 distinct CDR3 sequences. The sequenced material came from blood. The receptors here all came from a human donor with ulcerative colitis or Crohn's disease, or a healthy co-twin of an affected twin (not recorded which). CDR3s include the opening cysteine and the closing phenylalanine or tryptophan. Fields, in order: J gene, V gene, CDR3 protein.

>TRBJ2-7|TRBV29-1
CSVVRTSGPYEQYF
>TRBJ2-4|TRBV28
CASSFRGGQDIQYF
>TRBJ2-2|TRBV5-1
CASSLATSNTGELFF
>TRBJ2-7|TRBV5-1
CASSETGVSYEQYF
>TRBJ1-4|TRBV7-9
CASSLGEIPNEKLFF
>TRBJ2-5|TRBV20-1
CSHQIAGQETQYF
>TRBJ1-2|TRBV9
CASSVAPGGPSANYGYTF
>TRBJ2-6|TRBV5-6
CASSLDEGGRSGANVLTF
>TRBJ1-5|TRBV7-2
CASSSGGDQPQHF
>TRBJ2-2|TRBV24-1
CATSGTANTGELFF
>TRBJ1-4|TRBV7-9
CASGSDRGYEKLFF
>TRBJ2-1|TRBV29-1
CSVAGSSYNEQFF
>TRBJ1-5|TRBV28
CASSLFGTGRFNQPQHF
>TRBJ2-5|TRBV3-1
CASSPARRETQYF
>TRBJ1-1|TRBV20-1
CSARAQRQALNTEAFF
>TRBJ1-3|TRBV20-1
CSARAVGGTGNTIYF
>TRBJ2-3|TRBV11-3
CASSASGGGDTQYF
>TRBJ2-1|TRBV11-1
CASSLGYGGGYEQFF
>TRBJ2-2|TRBV7-9
CASSFGQGFTGELFF
>TRBJ2-3|TRBV28
CASSFSGKGTDTQYF
>TRBJ2-3|TRBV7-3
CASSLYAGETDTQYF
>TRBJ1-1|TRBV6-5
CASSSNRGLEAFF